The 17 T cell receptor beta chains reported below all come from one sample, sequenced in a study of tumor-infiltrating lymphocytes in localized non-small cell lung cancer. Sequencing used immunoSEQ multiplex PCR; TCRdb keeps in-frame clones, though not all of them. The repertoire holds approximately 9,500 clones, with around 72% as singletons. The sample was lung tumor tissue. These TCRs come from a human donor with non-small cell lung cancer.

The chain employs TRBV7-8 and TRBJ2-7; D ambiguous. Germline V lookup: CDR1 SGHVS, CDR2 FQNEAQ. V lost 5 bases and J 2 bases, leaving 13 bases between the germline ends. The CDR3 extends over 14 amino acids. The CDR3 DNA reads TGTGCCAGCAGCCGTGGGCGGATTACCTACGAGCAGTACTTC. It yields the protein CASSRGRITYEQYF.

V gene TRBV11-2 combines with J gene TRBJ2-6; TRBD1 is a possible D gene (5 bases). Deletions cut 0 bases from V and 2 bases from J, with 5 bases between. The CDR3 runs to 15 residues. Germline V gene sequence: CDR1 SGHAT, CDR2 FQNNGV. The chain's CDR3 is CASSLDRAGANVLTF. CDR3 bases: TGTGCCAGCAGCTTAGACAGGGCTGGGGCCAACGTCCTGACTTTC.

The V call is TRBV28, the J call TRBJ1-2; 10 nucleotides agree with TRBD1. The CDR3 covers 13 residues. V lost 6 bases and J lost 6; bases outside the gene matches: 4. Germline V gene sequence: CDR1 MDHEN, CDR2 SYDVKM. CDR3: CASRSGQGDGYTF. In DNA form, the CDR3 reads TGTGCCAGCAGATCTGGACAGGGGGATGGCTACACCTTC.

This clone was picked up a small number of times. The genes are TRBV27 and TRBJ2-3, with 7 nucleotides matching TRBD2. The CDR3 sequence is 15 residues long. Germline V lookup: CDR1 MNHEY, CDR2 SMNVEV (reference sequence). Losses at the gene ends were 6 bases for V and 0 bases for J; bases not matched to a gene: 6. The CDR3 loop reads CASSISGLSTDTQYF. The CDR3 DNA is TGTGCCAGCAGCATTAGCGGGCTAAGCACAGATACGCAGTATTTT.

This clone was seen more than once but under ten times. This chain links TRBV11-2 with TRBJ2-5; 7 positions match TRBD2. This CDR3 has 15 residues. The V gene's germline CDR1 is SGHAT and CDR2 FQNNGV. The V gene end was trimmed by 7 bases and the J gene end by 5 bases; junction bases not matched to a gene: 13. The CDR3 loop is CASNLGWGGGETQYF. CDR3 DNA: TGTGCCAGCAACCTAGGTTGGGGGGGAGGGGAGACCCAGTACTTC.

This clone was observed a handful of times. The chain is built from TRBV6-5 and TRBJ2-1; 7 bases line up with TRBD2. The CDR3 runs 14 residues. The junction had 10 bases not matched to a gene; V was cut back by 4 bases and J by 10 bases. CDR1 is MNHEY, CDR2 SVGAGI, per germline. The CDR3 DNA reads TGTGCCAGCAGTTCGACTAGCAACCGGTGGGAGCAGTTCTTC. Its protein is CASSSTSNRWEQFF.

This clone is judged medium-sized (0.01 to 0.1%). This chain uses TRBV29-1 with TRBJ2-3; a possible D gene is TRBD2 (5 bases). V lost 4 bases to trimming and J lost 4 bases, with 15 bases between them. Germline V gene lookup returns CDR1 SQVTM and CDR2 ANQGSEA. The CDR3 has 14 residues. In DNA form, the CDR3 reads TGCAGCGTTGGGAGGACCGGGAAGGCAGATACGCAGTATTTT. Translation: CSVGRTGKADTQYF.

V is TRBV10-2 and J is TRBJ1-1, with 8 bases that match TRBD1. The CDR3 contains 12 residues. V lost 6 bases to trimming and J lost 8 bases; unmatched junction nucleotides: 5. In germline, CDR1 is WSHSY, CDR2 SAAADI. The CDR3 nucleotides are TGCGCCAGCAGATCCGGGACAGGAGAAGCTTTCTTT. This encodes CASRSGTGEAFF.

This chain links TRBV9 with TRBJ2-2; 7 bases fit TRBD2. This CDR3 region has 15 residues. Germline loops: CDR1 SGDLS, CDR2 YYNGEE. V dropped 0 bases and J dropped 5; count of bases not matched to a gene: 4. This CDR3 is CASSVGQGGTGELFF. CDR3 nucleotides: TGTGCCAGCAGCGTAGGTCAGGGAGGGACCGGGGAGCTGTTTTTT.

The V and J genes are TRBV21-1 and TRBJ1-1; the DNA was not used to check the table's D call, TRBD1. TRBV21-1 is designated a pseudogene. This CDR3 comprises 15 residues. The CDR3 DNA reads as TGTGCCAGCAGCAAAGGTGGGGCAGGGGTCGGTGAAGCTTTCTTT. This gives the protein CASSKGGAGVGEAFF.

The rearrangement links TRBV9 to TRBJ2-2; no definite D call. V shed 1 base and J shed 4 bases, with 8 bases lying between them. The CDR3 consists of 14 residues. Germline CDR1 and CDR2: SGDLS and YYNGEE. In DNA, the CDR3 is TGTGCCAGCAGCGTATTCAGGAGCACCGGGGAGCTGTTTTTT. It yields the protein CASSVFRSTGELFF. Together with reference TRBV9 and TRBJ2-2, the CDR3 gives the full variable domain: DSGVTQTPKHLITATGQRVTLRCSPRSGDLSVYWYQQSLDQGLQFLIQYYNGEERAKGNILERFSAQQFPDLHSELNLSSLELGDSALYFCASSVFRSTGELFFGEGSRLTVL.

The rearrangement uses TRBV29-1 and TRBJ1-1; the D is unclear. V was cut by 1 base and J by 5 bases, with 17 bases left in between. Germline lookup yields CDR1 SQVTM and CDR2 ANQGSEA. The CDR3 extends over 15 amino acids. CDR3 DNA: TGCAGCGTTGAAGTCGGTCGCTCAGGAGGGACTGAAGCTTTCTTT. Translating gives CSVEVGRSGGTEAFF.

This clone was counted only a few times. J is TRBJ1-2 and V is TRBV5-1; 7 bases agree with TRBD1. Germline V gene sequence: CDR1 SGHRS, CDR2 YFSETQ. J lost 1 base, V lost 7 bases, and 16 bases had no gene match. This CDR3 spans 17 amino acids. The CDR3 here is CASAPRDSQRFNYGYTF. The CDR3 bases are TGCGCCAGCGCCCCCCGGGACAGTCAGAGATTTAACTATGGCTACACCTTC. The whole variable domain, remainder taken from reference TRBV5-1 and TRBJ1-2, is KAGVTQTPRYLIKTRGQQVTLSCSPISGHRSVSWYQQTPGQGLQFLFEYFSETQRNKGNFPGRFSGRQFSNSRSEMNVSTLELGDSALYLCASAPRDSQRFNYGYTFGSGTRLTVV.

The V gene is TRBV4-3, the J gene TRBJ1-2; TRBD1 might be the D (5 bases). The V gene's germline CDR1 is LGHNA and CDR2 YSLEER. Trimming stripped 3 bases from V and 6 bases from J, with 14 bases between. The CDR3 totals 14 residues. This chain's CDR3 is CASSHATGLHGYTF. The CDR3, as DNA: TGCGCCAGCAGCCACGCTACAGGATTGCATGGCTACACCTTC.

The chain couples TRBV5-1 to TRBJ1-1; no reliable D call. The CDR3 sequence is 15 residues long. Between the trimmed V and J ends, which lost 6 bases and 8 bases, there was a span of 23 bases. The V gene's germline CDR1 is SGHRS and CDR2 YFSETQ. Here the CDR3 reads CASTGAINGGPEAFF. The CDR3 DNA follows: TGCGCCAGCACTGGAGCTATTAATGGAGGGCCCGAAGCTTTCTTT. The full variable domain, its missing parts supplied by reference TRBV5-1 and TRBJ1-1, is KAGVTQTPRYLIKTRGQQVTLSCSPISGHRSVSWYQQTPGQGLQFLFEYFSETQRNKGNFPGRFSGRQFSNSRSEMNVSTLELGDSALYLCASTGAINGGPEAFFGQGTRLTVV.

The rearrangement uses TRBV7-7 and TRBJ2-7; D is undetermined. This CDR3 comprises 15 residues. Germline CDR1 and CDR2: SSHAT and FNYEAQ (reference sequence). V was clipped by 5 bases and J by 3 bases, with 17 bases between them. The CDR3 is CASSPSVGLNYEQYF. The CDR3 DNA sequence: TGTGCCAGCAGCCCGAGTGTGGGATTGAACTACGAGCAGTACTTC.

The V call is TRBV6-1, the J call TRBJ1-4, with D perhaps matching TRBD1 (5 bases). V lost 6 bases, J lost 5 bases, and 13 bases lay in between. CDR3 length: 14 amino acids. CDR1 and CDR2 (germline): MNHNS, SASEGT. In DNA form, the CDR3 reads TGTGCCAGCAGCATACAGGATTTAAATGAAAAACTGTTTTTT. Protein sequence: CASSIQDLNEKLFF.